This T cell receptor beta chain emerged from a study of blood T cell repertoires in COVID-19. Study-wide background: PBMCs, B-cell-depleted T cells, or T cells provided the cDNA or gDNA that made up the material.

Those enrolled, adults aged roughly 18 to 100 years, came from roughly 23 US areas. TCRdb's table, derived via immunoSEQ multiplex PCR, lists solely in-frame clones and lacks some. The table has about 390,000 clones, roughly 89% seen once. Germline CDR1 reads GTSNPN; CDR2 reads SVGIG (reference sequence). This CDR3 is 15 amino acids long. The germline V and J ends were trimmed by 2 bases and 5 bases, with 18 bases remaining between them. This clonotype was obtained from a woman aged 45-59 years who had recovered from COVID-19. The sample consisted of PBMCs or T cells enriched from blood (not recorded which). The chain recombines TRBV30 with TRBJ1-1; D remains ambiguous. The CDR3 sequence is CAWSPRWGEETEAFF. The CDR3 nucleotides read TGTGCCTGGAGTCCCCGTTGGGGAGAGGAGACTGAAGCTTTCTTT.